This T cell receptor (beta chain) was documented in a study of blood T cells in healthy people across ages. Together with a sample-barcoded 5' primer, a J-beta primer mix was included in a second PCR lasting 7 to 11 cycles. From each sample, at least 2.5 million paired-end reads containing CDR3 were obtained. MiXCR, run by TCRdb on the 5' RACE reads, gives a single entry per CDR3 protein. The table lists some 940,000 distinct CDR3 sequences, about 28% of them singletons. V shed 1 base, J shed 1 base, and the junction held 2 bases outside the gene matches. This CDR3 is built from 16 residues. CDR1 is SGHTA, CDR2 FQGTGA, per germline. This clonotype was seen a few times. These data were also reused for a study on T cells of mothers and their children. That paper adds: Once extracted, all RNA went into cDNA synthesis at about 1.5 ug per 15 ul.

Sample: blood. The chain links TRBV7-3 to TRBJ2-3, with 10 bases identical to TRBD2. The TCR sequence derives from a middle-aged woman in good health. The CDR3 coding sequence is TGTGCCAGCAGCTTAAACGGACTAGCGGGCACAGATACGCAGTATTTT. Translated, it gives CASSLNGLAGTDTQYF.